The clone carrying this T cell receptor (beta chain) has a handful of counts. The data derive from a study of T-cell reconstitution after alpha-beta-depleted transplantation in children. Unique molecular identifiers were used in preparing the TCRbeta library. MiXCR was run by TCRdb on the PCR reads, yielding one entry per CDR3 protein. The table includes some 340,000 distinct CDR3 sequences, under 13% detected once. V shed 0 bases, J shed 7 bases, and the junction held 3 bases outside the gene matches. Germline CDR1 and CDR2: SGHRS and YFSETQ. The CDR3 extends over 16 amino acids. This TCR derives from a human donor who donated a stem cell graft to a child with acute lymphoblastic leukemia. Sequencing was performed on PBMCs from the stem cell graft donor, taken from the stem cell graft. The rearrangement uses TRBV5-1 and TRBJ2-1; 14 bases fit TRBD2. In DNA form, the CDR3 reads TGCGCCAGCAGCTTGGGAGGGACTAGCGGGAGTAATGAGCAGTTCTTC. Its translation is CASSLGGTSGSNEQFF. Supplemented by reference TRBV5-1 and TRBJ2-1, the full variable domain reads KAGVTQTPRYLIKTRGQQVTLSCSPISGHRSVSWYQQTPGQGLQFLFEYFSETQRNKGNFPGRFSGRQFSNSRSEMNVSTLELGDSALYLCASSLGGTSGSNEQFFGPGTRLTVL.